Reported below is one T cell receptor beta chain. Its specificity is unknown. CDR1 is SQVTM, CDR2 ANQGSEA, per germline. Trimming took off 6 bases at V and 4 bases at J, with 11 bases between the two ends. This CDR3 is built from 12 residues. Primed by a sample-barcoded 5' primer and a J-beta primer mix, a second PCR proceeded for about 6 to 12 cycles. One entry per CDR3 protein results from TCRdb running MiXCR on the 5' RACE reads. This table holds roughly 1.5 million distinct CDR3 sequences, 40% to 45% found once. The entry originates in a study of blood T cells in healthy people across ages. Study-wide results and limits: More naive CD4+ cells and higher diversity marked long-lived donors relative to aged donors. In older individuals, TCR beta diversity per million T cells was lower, falling roughly linearly with age.

PBMCs, at least 6.5 million per sample, were isolated. Sequences were obtained from blood. The origin of this receptor is a woman between 18 and 29 years old in good health. This chain connects TRBV29-1 to TRBJ2-3; no firm D call. CDR3 in DNA: TGCAGCGTACAACACCGCCCAGATACGCAGTATTTT. Its translation is CSVQHRPDTQYF.